This T cell receptor beta chain comes out of a study of T cell changes during pregnancy in multiple sclerosis. This clone came up once. The CDR3 is made up of 16 amino acids. The germline CDR1 and CDR2 sequences are SGHTA and FQGNSA. The V end lost 5 bases, the J end lost 0 bases, and 16 bases lay between the germline ends. Generated by immunoSEQ multiplex PCR, the TCRdb table keeps only in-frame clones and is missing some. The sample shows some 70,000 clones, under 95% of them seen only once. Material: peripheral blood, obtained in the second trimester of pregnancy. This clonotype was sampled from a female donor with multiple sclerosis, enrolled in a pregnancy study. The V call is TRBV7-2, the J call TRBJ1-1; weak D call: TRBD1 (6 bases). The chain's CDR3 is CASSIFSGHVNTEAFF. For the CDR3, the DNA is TGTGCCAGCAGCATTTTTTCGGGACACGTGAACACTGAAGCTTTCTTT.